This section outlines one TCR beta chain sequence together with its context. Its antigen remains unknown. Germline V CDR1 and CDR2: MNHEY, SMNVEV (reference sequence). The V end lost 5 bases, the J end lost 3 bases, and 17 bases lay between the germline ends. The CDR3 runs 15 residues. The entry originates in a study of a mutant IDH1 vaccine in newly diagnosed glioma. Study-level information: Vaccination started 4-6 weeks after radiotherapy alone, or with temozolomide cycles. Of treated patients, approximately 62% were men and roughly 38% women, averaging about 40 years.

The protocol was immunoSEQ multiplex PCR, while the TCRdb copy is restricted to in-frame clones and leaves out a portion. The profile shows tens of thousands of clones, about four fifths of them singletons. Time point described: week 5, during vaccination. The investigators gave 300 ug of mutant IDH1 20-mer peptide in each vaccine dose, together with topical imiquimod. Sequences were derived from PBMCs, sampled from a glioma patient whose treatment included an IDH1 peptide vaccine. This chain uses TRBV27 with TRBJ2-7; perhaps TRBD1 as D (6 bases). The source of this sequence is a man in his forties with glioma. The CDR3 sequence: CASSKATGLGYEQYF. CDR3 nucleotides: TGTGCCAGCAGTAAAGCGACAGGCCTGGGCTACGAGCAGTACTTC.